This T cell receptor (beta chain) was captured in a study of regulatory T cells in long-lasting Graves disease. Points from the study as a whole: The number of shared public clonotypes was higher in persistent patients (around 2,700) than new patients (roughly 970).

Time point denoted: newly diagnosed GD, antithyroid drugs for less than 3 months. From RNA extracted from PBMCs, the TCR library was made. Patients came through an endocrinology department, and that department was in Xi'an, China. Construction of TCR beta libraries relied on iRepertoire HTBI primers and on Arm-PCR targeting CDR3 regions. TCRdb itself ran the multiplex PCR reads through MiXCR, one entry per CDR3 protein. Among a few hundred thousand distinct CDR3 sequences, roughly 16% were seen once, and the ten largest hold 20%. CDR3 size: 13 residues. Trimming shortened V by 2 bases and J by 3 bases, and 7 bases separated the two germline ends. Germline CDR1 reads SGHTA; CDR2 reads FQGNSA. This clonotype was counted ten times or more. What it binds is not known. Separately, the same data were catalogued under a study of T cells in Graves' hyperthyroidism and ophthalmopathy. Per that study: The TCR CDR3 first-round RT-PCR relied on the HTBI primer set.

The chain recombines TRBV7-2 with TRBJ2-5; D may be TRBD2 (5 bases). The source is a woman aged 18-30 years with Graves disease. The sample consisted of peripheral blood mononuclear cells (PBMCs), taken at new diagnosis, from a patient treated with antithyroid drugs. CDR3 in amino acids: CASSLMREETQYF. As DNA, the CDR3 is TGTGCCAGCAGCTTAATGAGGGAAGAGACCCAGTACTTC.